Below, one T cell receptor beta chain is given with its context. Its matching antigen is unknown. The V and J ends lost 4 bases and 0 bases respectively, with 10 bases between them. This CDR3 comprises 14 residues. Germline V gene data show CDR1 as SGHRS and CDR2 as YFSETQ. What was sequenced were expressed TCRB transcripts, since all of the isolated RNA had been reverse transcribed. Here immunoSEQ multiplex PCR was the method, and the copy in TCRdb shows in-frame clones only, minus some. Of a few hundred thousand clones in the sample, roughly 24% were seen once. Staining for CD45RO/CCR7/CD25/CD127/CD95/CD27 allowed sorting of CD4+ naive, central memory, regulatory and stem cell-like memory cells. This entry belongs to a study of beta chain features in type 1 diabetes. General observations from the study: Whether HLA type influences TCRB rearrangement remained unresolved here. In every one of the four CD4+ subsets, TCRB CDR3s were moderately but significantly shorter in Type 1 diabetes patients.

The TCR comes from a woman in her twenties or thirties with type 1 diabetes. The sample taken for sequencing was naive CD4+ T cells from blood. This sequence joins TRBV5-1 and TRBJ1-2; D is unresolved. The CDR3 is CASSVDGTNYGYTF. The CDR3 DNA follows: TGCGCCAGCAGCGTGGACGGTACTAACTATGGCTACACCTTC.